A single sample gave rise to the 24 T cell receptor beta chains below, sequenced in a study of T cell responses to AZD1222 COVID-19 vaccine. Some clones are missing from TCRdb's copy, which holds only in-frame ones; the method was immunoSEQ multiplex PCR. The top ten clones hold approximately 1.5% of a sample with about 150,000 clones, 85% to 95% of them seen once. The sequences come from peripheral blood, collected 28 days after the second AZD1222 dose. These TCRs come from an adult who received the AZD1222 COVID-19 vaccine.

This clone was recorded only once. The chain joins TRBV18 to TRBJ1-5, with D tentatively TRBD1 (5 bases). CDR3 length: 15 residues. The V end lost 1 base, the J end lost 5 bases, and 12 bases lay between the germline ends. Germline V lookup: CDR1 KGHSH, CDR2 LQKENI. The CDR3 bases are TGTGCCAGCTCACCACGACAACTAGGGGATCAGCCCCAGCATTTT. Translation gives CASSPRQLGDQPQHF.

The V and J genes are TRBV5-6 and TRBJ1-5, with D unclear. This CDR3 spans 12 amino acids. CDR1 is SGHDT, CDR2 YYEEEE, per germline. V was cut by 2 bases and J by 12 bases, with 12 bases left in between. CDR3 sequence (DNA): TGTGCCAGCAGCTTACCAAACGGTCTCCAGCATTTT. It translates to CASSLPNGLQHF.

The J gene is TRBJ1-4, the V gene TRBV28; D remains unclear. V lost 6 bases, J lost 9 bases, and 14 bases lay in between. Germline lookup yields CDR1 MDHEN and CDR2 SYDVKM. The CDR3 totals 13 residues. CDR3 DNA sequence: TGTGCCAGCAGACTGGGCCAGAGGAAAAAACTGTTTTTT. Encoded protein: CASRLGQRKKLFF.

The rearrangement joins TRBV28 to TRBJ1-1; 8 bases map to TRBD1. This CDR3 contains 13 residues. The V segment lost 8 bases and the J segment 5 bases; nucleotides outside the gene matches: 7. Germline CDR1 reads MDHEN; CDR2 reads SYDVKM. CDR3 protein: CASGRGRGTEAFF. The DNA for the CDR3 is TGTGCCAGCGGCAGGGGGCGTGGGACTGAAGCTTTCTTT.

The V and J genes are TRBV28 and TRBJ1-5, with 9 bases fitting TRBD1. The germline CDR1 and CDR2 sequences are MDHEN and SYDVKM. V gave up 6 bases and J gave up 3 bases; unmatched junction bases: 3. The CDR3 spans 14 residues. The CDR3 spells CASRQGAYNQPQHF. CDR3 nucleotide sequence: TGTGCCAGCAGACAGGGGGCTTACAATCAGCCCCAGCATTTT.

This chain uses TRBV27 with TRBJ1-1; TRBD1 aligns across 7 bases. With 6 bases clipped from V and 3 bases from J, the junction kept 13 bases outside the gene matches. This CDR3 is 16 amino acids long. Germline loops: CDR1 MNHEY, CDR2 SMNVEV (reference sequence). CDR3: CASSLWGGTGDTEAFF. The CDR3 DNA reads as TGTGCCAGCAGCCTTTGGGGCGGCACAGGGGACACTGAAGCTTTCTTT.

This chain uses TRBV9 with TRBJ2-7, with D perhaps being TRBD1 or TRBD2 (5 bases each). There are 21 residues in the CDR3. V was trimmed by 3 bases and J by 8 bases, leaving 39 bases between them. Germline CDR1 reads SGDLS; CDR2 reads YYNGEE. The CDR3 spells CASSAGTKCMGRGALMSKQYF. The CDR3 DNA reads TGTGCCAGCAGCGCCGGGACGAAGTGTATGGGAAGAGGGGCCTTAATGTCAAAGCAGTACTTC.

This clone was counted a few times. V and J are TRBV7-9 and TRBJ1-1; possible D gene TRBD1, 5 bases. The V gene lost 5 bases and the J gene lost 1 base, with 11 bases spanning the gap. Germline values: CDR1 SEHNR, CDR2 FQNEAQ (reference sequence). This CDR3 contains 14 residues. CDR3 loop: CASSLMGGNTEAFF. DNA of the CDR3: TGTGCCAGCAGCCTAATGGGGGGGAACACTGAAGCTTTCTTT.

The rearrangement links TRBV5-6 to TRBJ2-7; D is unresolved. The germline CDR1 and CDR2 sequences are SGHDT and YYEEEE. CDR3 length equals 12 residues. V dropped 0 bases and J dropped 3 bases, with 4 bases sitting between them. CDR3 DNA sequence: TGTGCCAGCAGCTTGGGGGACTACGAGCAGTACTTC. Its translation: CASSLGDYEQYF.

V and J are TRBV9 and TRBJ2-7; possibly TRBD2 for D (5 bases). Per germline, CDR1 SGDLS and CDR2 YYNGEE. There are 13 residues in the CDR3. V lost 4 bases, J lost 4 bases, and 12 bases lay in between. The DNA of the CDR3 is TGTGCCAGCAGCCCCCGGACGGGATACGAGCAGTACTTC. Translated, it gives CASSPRTGYEQYF. Drawing the rest from reference TRBV9 and TRBJ2-7, the complete variable domain is DSGVTQTPKHLITATGQRVTLRCSPRSGDLSVYWYQQSLDQGLQFLIQYYNGEERAKGNILERFSAQQFPDLHSELNLSSLELGDSALYFCASSPRTGYEQYFGPGTRLTVT.

The chain employs TRBV15 and TRBJ2-7; D is possibly TRBD1 or TRBD2 (6 bases each). V gave up 0 bases and J gave up 6 bases, with 9 bases separating them. The length of the CDR3 is 13 residues. CDR1 is LNHNV, CDR2 YYDKDF, per germline (reference sequence). As DNA, the CDR3 is TGTGCCACCAGCAGAGATTGGGGGGCCGAGCAGTACTTC. Protein product: CATSRDWGAEQYF. Drawing the rest from reference TRBV15 and TRBJ2-7, the complete variable domain is DAMVIQNPRYQVTQFGKPVTLSCSQTLNHNVMYWYQQKSSQAPKLLFHYYDKDFNNEADTPDNFQSRRPNTSFCFLDIRSPGLGDTAMYLCATSRDWGAEQYFGPGTRLTVT.

This rearrangement joins TRBV5-1 to TRBJ1-4; maybe TRBD1 (5 bases). The CDR3 consists of 15 residues. Trimming pared 3 bases from V and 0 bases from J, leaving 9 bases between. The germline CDR1 and CDR2 sequences are SGHRS and YFSETQ. In DNA, the CDR3 is TGCGCCAGCAGCTACGGGACCACAACTAATGAAAAACTGTTTTTT. It encodes CASSYGTTTNEKLFF.

This chain joins TRBV6-5 and TRBJ1-2; 10 bases are shared with TRBD1. CDR3 size: 15 residues. Germline V lookup: CDR1 MNHEY, CDR2 SVGAGI. V gave up 6 bases and J gave up 4 bases; unmatched junction bases: 8. The DNA for the CDR3 is TGTGCCAGCAGAAACCACGACAGGGGGCTCTATGGCTACACCTTC. Its protein is CASRNHDRGLYGYTF.

The chain is built from TRBV19 and TRBJ2-1; D remains unclear. Trimming took 5 bases from V and 0 from J, leaving 11 bases between them. Germline V gene lookup returns CDR1 LNHDA and CDR2 SQIVND (reference sequence). CDR3 size: 15 residues. CDR3 in DNA: TGTGCCAGTAGTGTCTCCGGGTCCTCCTACAATGAGCAGTTCTTC. Translated: CASSVSGSSYNEQFF.

V and J are TRBV7-6 and TRBJ2-1, with 9 positions matching TRBD2. V gave up 2 bases and J gave up 7 bases; unmatched junction bases: 6. Germline V lookup: CDR1 SGHVS, CDR2 FNYEAQ. The CDR3 has 15 amino acids. CDR3 sequence reads: CASSLFIAGDNEQFF. CDR3 DNA: TGTGCCAGCAGCTTATTTATAGCGGGAGATAATGAGCAGTTCTTC.

This chain joins TRBV4-2 and TRBJ1-3; no definite D call. The CDR3 is 17 residues long. The germline CDR1 and CDR2 sequences are LGHNA and YNFKEQ. Trimming pared 1 base from V and 0 bases from J, leaving 13 bases between. In nucleotides, the CDR3 is TGTGCCAGCAGCCAAGTAGGCCAGTTGAGCTCTGGAAACACCATATATTTT. Translating it yields CASSQVGQLSSGNTIYF.

This chain uses TRBV11-1 with TRBJ1-1; no definite D call. Trimming removed 9 bases at V and 5 bases at J, with 16 bases between. Germline V gene lookup returns CDR1 SGHAT and CDR2 FQDESV (reference sequence). There are 13 residues in the CDR3. The CDR3 loop is CASSEDRQTEAFF. CDR3 bases: TGTGCCAGTTCTGAGGACCGGCAAACTGAAGCTTTCTTT.

The chain is built from TRBV25-1 and TRBJ2-5; possibly TRBD1 for D (6 bases). This CDR3 is built from 16 residues. The V end lost 4 bases, the J end lost 8 bases, and 23 bases lay between the germline ends. CDR1 MGHDK and CDR2 SYGVNS come from the germline V gene. DNA of the CDR3: TGTGCCAGCAGTGGAAAGACCTCAGGGGCCTCCGCCACCCAGTACTTC. As protein: CASSGKTSGASATQYF.

The gene calls are TRBV7-8 and TRBJ2-5; the D gene is possibly TRBD2 (6 bases). Deletions cut 2 bases from V and 4 bases from J, with 11 bases between. CDR1 is SGHVS, CDR2 FQNEAQ, per germline. The CDR3 has 14 residues. CDR3 sequence: CASSLRLVGETQYF. Here the CDR3 DNA reads TGTGCCAGCAGCTTAAGACTAGTCGGAGAGACCCAGTACTTC.

This clone was observed a handful of times. The genes are TRBV6-1 and TRBJ2-7, with TRBD1 identical over 10 bases. Germline V gene sequence: CDR1 MNHNS, CDR2 SASEGT. V dropped 1 base and J dropped 3; count of bases not matched to a gene: 3. This CDR3 region has 15 residues. The CDR3 DNA sequence: TGTGCCAGCAGTGAAGGGACAGGGGGATTCTACGAGCAGTACTTC. Its protein product is CASSEGTGGFYEQYF.

The DNA for the CDR3 is TGTGCCAGCAGCTTATCCCCCCCTGGAGGCTACACCTTC. This sequence encodes CASSLSPPGGYTF. This chain uses TRBV6-5 with TRBJ1-2, with no clear D. V dropped 6 bases and J dropped 8 bases, with 16 bases sitting between them. The CDR3 is made up of 13 amino acids. Germline loops: CDR1 MNHEY, CDR2 SVGAGI.

This chain connects TRBV7-2 to TRBJ2-1, with 10 bases identical to TRBD2. The CDR3 has 15 residues. V trimming: 3 bases; J trimming: 4 bases; junction bases outside the gene matches: 3. CDR1 and CDR2 from the germline V gene are SGHTA and FQGNSA. The CDR3 sequence is CASSFLAGDYNEQFF. The CDR3 DNA reads TGTGCCAGCAGCTTTCTAGCGGGGGATTACAATGAGCAGTTCTTC. The full variable domain, its missing parts supplied by reference TRBV7-2 and TRBJ2-1, is GAGVSQSPSNKVTEKGKDVELRCDPISGHTALYWYRQSLGQGLEFLIYFQGNSAPDKSGLPSDRFSAERTGGSVSTLTIQRTQQEDSAVYLCASSFLAGDYNEQFFGPGTRLTVL.

The J gene is TRBJ1-2, the V gene TRBV19, with TRBD1 as a possible D gene (5 bases). This CDR3 comprises 13 residues. The germline V gene encodes CDR1 LNHDA and CDR2 SQIVND (reference sequence). V dropped 5 bases and J dropped 4 bases, with 11 bases sitting between them. CDR3 bases: TGTGCCAGTAGTGAGGGGAATGGCTATGGCTACACCTTC. It translates to CASSEGNGYGYTF. The entire variable domain, with the rest obtained from reference TRBV19 and TRBJ1-2, is as follows: DGGITQSPKYLFRKEGQNVTLSCEQNLNHDAMYWYRQDPGQGLRLIYYSQIVNDFQKGDIAEGYSVSREKKESFPLTVTSAQKNPTAFYLCASSEGNGYGYTFGSGTRLTVV.

The chain couples TRBV19 to TRBJ2-1; 12 positions match TRBD2. The CDR3 contains 14 residues. With 5 bases clipped from V and 9 bases from J, the junction kept 5 bases outside the gene matches. CDR1 LNHDA and CDR2 SQIVND come from the germline V gene (reference sequence). This CDR3 reads CASSFLAGGVEQFF. The CDR3, as DNA: TGTGCCAGTAGTTTCCTAGCGGGAGGGGTTGAGCAGTTCTTC. The full variable domain, in which reference TRBV19 and TRBJ2-1 provide the parts outside the CDR3, is DGGITQSPKYLFRKEGQNVTLSCEQNLNHDAMYWYRQDPGQGLRLIYYSQIVNDFQKGDIAEGYSVSREKKESFPLTVTSAQKNPTAFYLCASSFLAGGVEQFFGPGTRLTVL.